Only a few counts were recorded for the clone carrying this T cell receptor (beta chain). Its antigen remains unidentified. The data were taken from a study of T cells in Graves' hyperthyroidism and ophthalmopathy. Study-wide findings and caveats: Clonotypes that were expanded in thyroid above 0.001 mostly appeared in blood too.

RNA transcripts were the template for amplifying TCR beta CDR3 regions. First-round RT-PCR of the TCR CDR3 relied on the HTBI primer set. From the multiplex PCR reads, TCRdb called clonotypes with MiXCR, one entry per CDR3 protein. The sample has fewer than 550,000 distinct CDR3 sequences, 24% seen once. The TCR originated in a woman aged 25 to 39 with Graves' ophthalmopathy. Sequencing was carried out using blood.

CDR3 residues: CASSLARTGEYTGELFF. CDR3 nucleotides: TGTGCCAGCAGCTTAGCCCGGACAGGGGAGTACACCGGGGAGCTGTTTTTT. V and J are TRBV7-6 and TRBJ2-2; the match to TRBD1 covers 9 bases. Germline V gene data show CDR1 as SGHVS and CDR2 as FNYEAQ. The length of the CDR3 is 17 residues. J was trimmed by 3 bases and V by 0 bases; bases with no gene match: 5.